The 12 T cell receptor beta chains below come from one sample, sequenced in a study of blood T cell repertoires in COVID-19. The method was immunoSEQ multiplex PCR; TCRdb's version includes in-frame clones alone and lacks a portion of them. Among under 200,000 clones listed, over 75% were seen once. Sequencing used PBMCs or T cells enriched from blood (not recorded which). The receptor set was obtained from a man aged 50-60 years who had recovered from COVID-19.

The V gene is TRBV20-1, the J gene TRBJ1-2; D perhaps matches TRBD1 (6 bases). Germline CDR1 reads DFQATT; CDR2 reads SNEGSKA (reference sequence). V was pared by 4 bases and J by 8 bases, with 8 bases between. This CDR3 comprises 10 residues. The CDR3 nucleotides read TGCAGTGCTATGAGGGGGGGCTACACCTTC. Residues: CSAMRGGYTF.

This chain connects TRBV28 to TRBJ2-2; TRBD1 agrees at 7 bases. Germline loops: CDR1 MDHEN, CDR2 SYDVKM. The CDR3 length is 12 residues. The V segment lost 10 bases and the J segment 10 bases; nucleotides outside the gene matches: 9. This CDR3 reads CATQGQSVELFF. The CDR3, as DNA: TGTGCCACCCAGGGACAGTCGGTGGAGCTGTTTTTT.

The rearrangement joins TRBV5-4 to TRBJ1-1, with 7 bases aligning to TRBD1. V was pared by 5 bases and J by 1 base, with 5 bases of the junction left unmatched. In germline, CDR1 is SGHNT, CDR2 YYREEE (reference sequence). CDR3 length: 14 residues. CDR3 bases: TGTGCCAGCAGGCAGGGGGTCGCGAACACTGAAGCTTTCTTT. As protein: CASRQGVANTEAFF.

The chain links TRBV19 to TRBJ2-6; D possibly corresponds to TRBD1 (6 bases). V was clipped by 3 bases and J by 3 bases, with 15 bases between them. The CDR3 is made up of 17 amino acids. Looked up from germline, CDR1 is LNHDA and CDR2 is SQIVND (reference sequence). The CDR3 region is CASSIELGARGANVLTF. The CDR3 DNA sequence: TGTGCCAGTAGTATCGAGTTGGGGGCGCGTGGGGCCAACGTCCTGACTTTC.

The chain links TRBV5-1 to TRBJ1-5; the D is unclear. The ends were cut back, 3 bases at V and 4 bases at J, with 11 bases in the middle. Germline loops: CDR1 SGHRS, CDR2 YFSETQ. There are 14 residues in the CDR3. The CDR3 coding sequence is TGCGCCAGCAGCTATGAGGGAGGGAATCAGCCCCAGCATTTT. Its protein is CASSYEGGNQPQHF.

The rearrangement joins TRBV12-3 or TRBV12-4 to TRBJ2-7; a weak D match, TRBD1 (5 bases). This CDR3 contains 13 residues. V dropped 1 base and J dropped 4 bases, with 8 bases sitting between them. CDR3 DNA sequence: TGTGCCAGCAGTTTAGGACAGACATACGAGCAGTACTTC. Translation gives CASSLGQTYEQYF.

The chain combines TRBV19 with TRBJ2-3; 10 bases fit TRBD2. Unmatched junction bases numbered 5, after V lost 7 bases and J lost 4 bases. Germline V gene data show CDR1 as LNHDA and CDR2 as SQIVND (reference sequence). The CDR3 contains 14 residues. This chain's CDR3 is CASIPSGSADTQYF. The DNA for the CDR3 is TGTGCCAGTATCCCTAGCGGGAGCGCAGATACGCAGTATTTT.

This chain uses TRBV7-2 with TRBJ1-5; the match to TRBD1 covers 12 bases. From germline, CDR1 is SGHTA and CDR2 FQGNSA. The V segment lost 5 bases and the J segment 6 bases; nucleotides outside the gene matches: 8. The CDR3 covers 16 residues. The CDR3 nucleotides are TGTGCCAGCAGCAAGACCGGGACAGGGGGCTTTCAGCCCCAGCATTTT. This encodes CASSKTGTGGFQPQHF.

V and J are TRBV2 and TRBJ2-1, with D maybe TRBD2 (5 bases). Germline loops: CDR1 SNHLY, CDR2 FYNNEI. V gave up 3 bases and J gave up 7 bases, with 13 bases separating them. The CDR3 runs 14 residues. CDR3 DNA: TGTGCCAGCAGTGATATGTTTGAGGGTAATGAGCAGTTCTTC. Its protein is CASSDMFEGNEQFF.

The V call is TRBV7-2, the J call TRBJ2-3; the D gene is possibly TRBD2 (6 bases). CDR1 and CDR2 from the germline V gene are SGHTA and FQGNSA. This CDR3 comprises 14 residues. V lost 1 base, J lost 3 bases, and 8 bases lay in between. The CDR3 here is CASSLVAGTDTQYF. CDR3 nucleotides: TGTGCCAGCAGCTTAGTGGCGGGGACAGATACGCAGTATTTT.

V and J are TRBV29-1 and TRBJ2-7, with TRBD1 matching over 10 bases. Germline CDR1 reads SQVTM; CDR2 reads ANQGSEA. The CDR3 totals 12 residues. V dropped 7 bases and J dropped 3; count of bases not matched to a gene: 3. CDR3 coding DNA: TGCAGCGCCTGGGACAGGGGCTACGAGCAGTACTTC. Translated, it gives CSAWDRGYEQYF.

This rearrangement joins TRBV7-2 to TRBJ2-2; weak D call: TRBD2 (6 bases). V was cut by 5 bases and J by 3 bases, with 10 bases left in between. Per the germline V gene, CDR1 is SGHTA and CDR2 is FQGNSA. The CDR3 covers 14 residues. CDR3 loop: CASSLGLDTGELFF. CDR3 bases: TGTGCCAGCAGCCTGGGACTGGACACCGGGGAGCTGTTTTTT.